This T cell receptor beta chain originates from a study of blood T cell repertoires in COVID-19. Deletions cut 2 bases from V and 4 bases from J, with 14 bases between. The CDR3 extends over 16 amino acids. Germline CDR1 and CDR2: SGHAT and FQNNGV. Assay used: immunoSEQ multiplex PCR; TCRdb lists only in-frame clones, some missing. The sample yields roughly 48,000 clones, more than 80% seen once. The V and J genes are TRBV11-2 and TRBJ2-2; D gene uncertain. The sample taken for sequencing was peripheral blood. This clonotype was sampled from a man aged 55 to 69 with COVID-19, enrolled during active disease. The CDR3 loop is CASSLHTSDFTGELFF. The CDR3 DNA follows: TGTGCCAGCAGCTTACACACTTCAGACTTCACCGGGGAGCTGTTTTTT.